This entry lists 26 T cell receptor beta chains sequenced from one sample in a study of early T cells in non-severe SARS-CoV-2 infection. TCRdb called the 5' RACE reads again in MiXCR, with one record for every CDR3 protein. Found here are roughly 25,000 distinct CDR3 sequences, around 5.5% of them singletons; the top ten hold 3% to 4.5%. The material sequenced was whole blood. Every receptor here comes from an adult who was a healthcare worker with PCR-confirmed SARS-CoV-2 infection or an uninfected control (not recorded which).

This clonotype was detected ten times or more. V usage is TRBV27 and J usage is TRBJ2-7; D unclear. Germline values: CDR1 MNHEY, CDR2 SMNVEV (reference sequence). The CDR3 extends over 13 amino acids. V was trimmed by 2 bases and J by 7 bases, leaving 12 bases between them. The CDR3 DNA is TGTGCCAGCAGTTTAGATGTCCAGCGTGAGCAGTACTTC. It is translated as CASSLDVQREQYF.

In its sample, this clonotype was seen many times. This chain connects TRBV20-1 to TRBJ2-7; D call uncertain. CDR1 and CDR2 from the germline V gene are DFQATT and SNEGSKA (reference sequence). This CDR3 region has 12 residues. The ends were cut back, 6 bases at V and 2 bases at J, with 11 bases in the middle. CDR3 sequence (DNA): TGCAGTGCAAATGCACCGACCTACGAGCAGTACTTC. This sequence encodes CSANAPTYEQYF.

This clonotype was seen a few times. This chain connects TRBV27 to TRBJ1-5; 9 bases map to TRBD1. From germline, CDR1 is MNHEY and CDR2 SMNVEV (reference sequence). The CDR3 has 13 residues. V shed 9 bases and J 4 bases; nucleotides not matched to a gene: 4. The CDR3 region has the DNA TGTGCCAGATCCGGGACAGGGAATCAGCCCCAGCATTTT. It specifies CARSGTGNQPQHF.

The chain has TRBV7-9 and TRBJ2-1; 7 bases line up with TRBD1. CDR3 size: 15 residues. Germline CDR1 is SEHNR and CDR2 is FQNEAQ (reference sequence). J was trimmed by 4 bases and V by 0 bases; bases with no gene match: 3. The CDR3 DNA reads TGTGCCAGCAGCTTAGCTAGGGGGCCTTACAATGAGCAGTTCTTC. Amino acid sequence: CASSLARGPYNEQFF.

This clonotype was recorded a few times. This rearrangement joins TRBV18 to TRBJ2-3; no clear D gene. Trimming removed 2 bases at V and 4 bases at J, with 4 bases between. The length of the CDR3 is 12 residues. Germline V gene sequence: CDR1 KGHSH, CDR2 LQKENI. The chain's CDR3 is CASSPKADTQYF. The CDR3 bases are TGTGCCAGCTCACCAAAGGCAGATACGCAGTATTTT.

This clonotype was recorded at least ten times. This chain connects TRBV12-5 to TRBJ1-4; TRBD1 matches 10 bases. Germline CDR1 LGHNT, CDR2 FRNRAP. V shed 3 bases, J shed 5 bases, and the junction held 3 bases outside the gene matches. The CDR3 is 15 residues long. For the CDR3, the DNA is TGTGCTAGTGGTTTATCGGGACAGGGGAATGAAAAACTGTTTTTT. Translated: CASGLSGQGNEKLFF.

The sample holds many counts of this clonotype. The rearrangement joins TRBV29-1 to TRBJ1-1; D not resolved. The CDR3 is 12 residues long. Per the germline V gene, CDR1 is SQVTM and CDR2 is ANQGSEA. V lost 6 bases and J lost 0, with 8 bases in between. The CDR3 is CSVAALNTEAFF. Here the CDR3 DNA reads TGCAGCGTCGCGGCCCTGAACACTGAAGCTTTCTTT.

By its share, this clonotype is large. This rearrangement joins TRBV6-1 to TRBJ2-7; D tentatively fits TRBD1 or TRBD2 (5 bases each). The germline V and J ends were trimmed by 0 bases and 0 bases, with 9 bases remaining between them. Germline V lookup: CDR1 MNHNS, CDR2 SASEGT. The CDR3 extends over 15 amino acids. The CDR3 coding sequence is TGTGCCAGCAGTGAAGCTTGGGGGATCTCCTACGAGCAGTACTTC. Translation gives CASSEAWGISYEQYF.

This clonotype was seen at least ten times. Written as DNA, the CDR3 is TGTGCCAGCAGCATCCAGCGGGATACGCAGTATTTT. Translating it yields CASSIQRDTQYF. V is TRBV7-2 and J is TRBJ2-3, with D maybe TRBD2 (5 bases). This CDR3 spans 12 amino acids. Trimming pared 5 bases from V and 6 bases from J, leaving 9 bases between. CDR1 SGHTA and CDR2 FQGNSA come from the germline V gene.

This clonotype appeared many times. V usage is TRBV7-3 and J usage is TRBJ2-7, with TRBD2 identical over 7 bases. The CDR3 loop spans 15 amino acids. Per the germline V gene, CDR1 is SGHTA and CDR2 is FQGTGA. Unmatched junction bases numbered 9, after V lost 3 bases and J lost 4 bases. The CDR3 DNA is TGTGCCAGCAGCTTCGGGCGGGGGAAAACTTACGAGCAGTACTTC. The encoded protein is CASSFGRGKTYEQYF. Using reference TRBV7-3 and TRBJ2-7 for the parts outside the CDR3, the full variable domain is GAGVSQTPSNKVTEKGKYVELRCDPISGHTALYWYRQSLGQGPEFLIYFQGTGAADDSGLPNDRFFAVRPEGSVSTLKIQRTERGDSAVYLCASSFGRGKTYEQYFGPGTRLTVT.

The chain uses TRBV7-9 and TRBJ1-2; D is ambiguous. This CDR3 has 15 residues. Germline V gives CDR1 SEHNR, CDR2 FQNEAQ (reference sequence). Trimming took off 5 bases at V and 3 bases at J, with 16 bases between the two ends. Here the CDR3 reads CASSPARFGDYGYTF. The CDR3 nucleotides read TGTGCCAGCAGCCCTGCTCGGTTTGGAGACTATGGCTACACCTTC. The complete variable domain, with remaining parts taken from reference TRBV7-9 and TRBJ1-2, reads DTGVSQNPRHKITKRGQNVTFRCDPISEHNRLYWYRQTLGQGPEFLTYFQNEAQLEKSRLLSDRFSAERPKGSFSTLEIQRTEQGDSAMYLCASSPARFGDYGYTFGSGTRLTVV.

Ten or more counts support this clonotype. This chain uses TRBV7-9 with TRBJ2-5; D may match TRBD1 or TRBD2 (5 bases each). This CDR3 spans 16 amino acids. Between the trimmed V and J ends, which lost 6 bases and 3 bases, there was a span of 20 bases. Germline CDR1 and CDR2: SEHNR and FQNEAQ (reference sequence). The CDR3 here is CASSSTVRLGEETQYF. Written as DNA, the CDR3 is TGTGCCAGCAGTTCCACCGTAAGGTTGGGGGAAGAGACCCAGTACTTC.

The rearrangement links TRBV4-3 to TRBJ1-4; D is unclear. CDR1 is LGHNA and CDR2 is YSLEER in the germline V gene. V shed 2 bases and J shed 3 bases, with 7 bases lying between them. The CDR3 has 14 amino acids. Here the CDR3 DNA reads TGCGCCAGCAGCCAAAGAGGGCCTAATGAAAAACTGTTTTTT. Translation: CASSQRGPNEKLFF.

V usage is TRBV6-1 and J usage is TRBJ1-5; perhaps TRBD1 as D (6 bases). Germline V gives CDR1 MNHNS, CDR2 SASEGT. This CDR3 region has 15 residues. With 6 bases removed from V and 4 bases from J, the gap between germline ends came to 16 bases. The CDR3 loop is CASRVAQGWNQPQHF. In DNA, the CDR3 is TGTGCCAGCAGGGTGGCACAGGGCTGGAATCAGCCCCAGCATTTT.

A remark on this clonotype: A much larger clone sits a single nucleotide away, making a read error possible. The chain joins TRBV19 to TRBJ2-2, with 9 nucleotides matching TRBD1. Per the germline V gene, CDR1 is LNHDA and CDR2 is SQIVND (reference sequence). The CDR3 has 15 amino acids. The CDR3 region has the DNA TGTGCCAGTAGTTTCCGGGACAGGGAGGCCGGGGAGCTGTCTTTT. Translated, it gives CASSFRDREAGELSF.

This clonotype was seen a handful of times. V is TRBV12-3 or TRBV12-4 and J is TRBJ1-5; D is uncertain. Trimming shortened V by 8 bases and J by 9 bases, and 8 bases separated the two germline ends. This CDR3 is built from 10 residues. The CDR3 loop is CASPLRPQHF. The CDR3 DNA reads as TGTGCCAGCCCCCTCCGGCCCCAGCATTTT.

This clonotype was seen repeatedly, ten times or more. V usage is TRBV7-9 and J usage is TRBJ1-1; D call uncertain. Germline assignment: CDR1 SEHNR and CDR2 FQNEAQ (reference sequence). This CDR3 spans 11 amino acids. V lost 5 bases and J lost 9, with 10 bases in between. The CDR3 reads CASSLSTKAFF. CDR3 DNA: TGTGCCAGCAGCCTTTCGACCAAAGCTTTCTTT.

V is TRBV2 and J is TRBJ1-1; D remains ambiguous. This CDR3 region has 15 residues. Trimming cost V 1 base and J 3 bases, with 12 bases left between them. Germline assignment: CDR1 SNHLY and CDR2 FYNNEI. The CDR3 loop reads CASSEEGQKDTEAFF. DNA for the CDR3: TGTGCCAGCAGTGAAGAAGGGCAGAAGGACACTGAAGCTTTCTTT.

The table lists this clonotype with many counts. This sequence joins TRBV24-1 and TRBJ2-2; tentatively, D is TRBD2 (5 bases). Per the germline V gene, CDR1 is KGHDR and CDR2 is SFDVKD. V dropped 8 bases and J dropped 6 bases, with 9 bases sitting between them. The CDR3 extends over 12 amino acids. CDR3: CATTDGAGELFF. The CDR3 bases are TGTGCCACCACCGACGGGGCCGGGGAGCTGTTTTTT.

This clonotype was counted many times. The V call is TRBV6-2 or TRBV6-3, the J call TRBJ2-4; D tentatively fits TRBD1 or TRBD2 (5 bases each). Germline lookup yields CDR1 MNHEY and CDR2 SVGEGT. The V and J ends lost 2 bases and 9 bases respectively, with 11 bases between them. The CDR3 has 13 amino acids. This CDR3 is CASSYGGTGIQYF. CDR3 DNA sequence: TGTGCCAGCAGTTACGGTGGGACGGGCATTCAGTACTTC.

The CDR3 reads CASSLNRMNTEAFF. In DNA, the CDR3 is TGCGCCAGCAGCTTGAACAGGATGAACACTGAAGCTTTCTTT. This chain uses TRBV5-1 with TRBJ1-1; D may be TRBD1 (5 bases). Germline V gene data show CDR1 as SGHRS and CDR2 as YFSETQ. CDR3 size: 14 residues. Between the trimmed V and J ends, which lost 1 base and 0 bases, there was a span of 7 bases.

This clonotype has more than one count but fewer than ten. This chain's CDR3 is CASSLATGPNHEQYF. In DNA, the CDR3 is TGTGCCAGCAGCTTAGCGACAGGGCCGAATCACGAGCAGTACTTC. V gene TRBV7-9 combines with J gene TRBJ2-7; 7 bases are shared with TRBD1. The V and J ends lost 0 bases and 5 bases, in that order; junction bases with no gene match: 7. Germline V gives CDR1 SEHNR, CDR2 FQNEAQ (reference sequence). The CDR3 extends over 15 amino acids. The full variable domain, rest sourced from reference TRBV7-9 and TRBJ2-7, is DTGVSQNPRHKITKRGQNVTFRCDPISEHNRLYWYRQTLGQGPEFLTYFQNEAQLEKSRLLSDRFSAERPKGSFSTLEIQRTEQGDSAMYLCASSLATGPNHEQYFGPGTRLTVT.

This clonotype was picked up many times. The V and J genes are TRBV7-8 and TRBJ1-5, with D possibly matching TRBD1 (6 bases). The length of the CDR3 is 12 residues. The germline CDR1 and CDR2 sequences are SGHVS and FQNEAQ. V was pared by 5 bases and J by 10 bases, with 12 bases between. Here the CDR3 reads CASSPTGRPQHF. CDR3 coding DNA: TGTGCCAGCAGCCCCACAGGGAGACCCCAGCATTTT.

This clonotype was observed a few times. The CDR3 reads CASSITAQSYNEQFF. The CDR3 DNA sequence: TGTGCCAGCAGCATTACGGCCCAATCCTACAATGAGCAGTTCTTC. The V call is TRBV5-4, the J call TRBJ2-1, with D unresolved. From germline, CDR1 is SGHNT and CDR2 YYREEE (reference sequence). The CDR3 has 15 residues. Trimming removed 4 bases from V and 1 base from J, with 12 bases in between.

This clonotype was detected many times. The V and J genes are TRBV6-5 and TRBJ2-2; 9 bases line up with TRBD1. V shed 6 bases and J 5 bases; nucleotides not matched to a gene: 7. The CDR3 totals 15 residues. The germline V gene encodes CDR1 MNHEY and CDR2 SVGAGI. CDR3 amino acids: CASSLGTGSTGELFF. The CDR3 coding sequence is TGTGCCAGCAGCCTTGGGACAGGGAGTACCGGGGAGCTGTTTTTT.

In this sample, this clonotype turned up many times. The V and J genes are TRBV10-3 and TRBJ2-3, with D possibly TRBD2 on 6 matching bases. Deletions cut 4 bases from V and 6 bases from J, with 20 bases between. Germline assignment: CDR1 ENHRY and CDR2 SYGVKD. This CDR3 has 16 amino acids. Here the CDR3 DNA reads TGTGCCATCAGTGCAGGGCTAGCGAGGGCGGCGGATACGCAGTATTTT. Protein product: CAISAGLARAADTQYF.